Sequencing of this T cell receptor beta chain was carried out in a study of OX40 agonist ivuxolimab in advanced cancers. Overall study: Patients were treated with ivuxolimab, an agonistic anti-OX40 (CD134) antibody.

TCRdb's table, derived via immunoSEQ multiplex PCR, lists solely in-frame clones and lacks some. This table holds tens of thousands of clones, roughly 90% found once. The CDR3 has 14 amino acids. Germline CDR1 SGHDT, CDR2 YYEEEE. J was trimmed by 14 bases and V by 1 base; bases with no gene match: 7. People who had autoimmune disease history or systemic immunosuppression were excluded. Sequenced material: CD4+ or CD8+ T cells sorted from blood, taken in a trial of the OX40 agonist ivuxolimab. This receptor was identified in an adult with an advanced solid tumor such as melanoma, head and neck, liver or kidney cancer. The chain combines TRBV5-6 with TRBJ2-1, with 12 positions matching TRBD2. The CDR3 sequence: CASSLTSGGQGEFF. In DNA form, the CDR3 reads TGTGCCAGCAGCTTGACTAGCGGGGGGCAAGGAGAGTTCTTC. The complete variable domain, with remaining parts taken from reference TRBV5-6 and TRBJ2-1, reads DAGVTQSPTHLIKTRGQQVTLRCSPKSGHDTVSWYQQALGQGPQFIFQYYEEEERQRGNFPDRFSGHQFPNYSSELNVNALLLGDSALYLCASSLTSGGQGEFFGPGTRLTVL.